The 16 T cell receptor beta chains reported below all come from one sample, sequenced in a study of PD-L1 blockade in urothelial cancer. The time point is: peripheral blood 6 weeks after treatment start. Measured with immunoSEQ multiplex PCR; TCRdb has only the in-frame clones, and not every one. The sample carries tens of thousands of clones, about 90% recorded once. This specimen consisted of PBMCs, obtained around atezolizumab (anti-PD-L1) treatment. The receptors derive from a woman aged 55-69 years with urothelial cancer.

This rearrangement joins TRBV7-8 to TRBJ2-6; unclear D gene. Trimming pared 4 bases from V and 0 bases from J, leaving 7 bases between. Germline V gene sequence: CDR1 SGHVS, CDR2 FQNEAQ. The CDR3 spans 15 residues. The CDR3 reads CASSSTSSGANVLTF. CDR3 DNA sequence: TGTGCCAGCAGCTCAACAAGCTCTGGGGCCAACGTCCTGACTTTC.

The rearrangement uses TRBV9 and TRBJ1-1, with D perhaps matching TRBD1 (6 bases). Germline CDR1 is SGDLS and CDR2 is YYNGEE. Trimming left V 4 bases short and J 3 bases short, with 13 bases between. CDR3 length equals 14 residues. The CDR3 DNA follows: TGTGCCAGCAGCACTACCGGACAGTACACTGAAGCTTTCTTT. Encoded protein: CASSTTGQYTEAFF.

The CDR3 DNA follows: TGTGCCATCAGTGAGTACGGGCCGGGAGATAATTCACCCCTCCACTTT. Translation: CAISEYGPGDNSPLHF. The V call is TRBV10-3, the J call TRBJ1-6; D uncertain. Trimming cost V 1 base and J 5 bases, with 12 bases left between them. The CDR3 is made up of 16 amino acids. Germline V gene sequence: CDR1 ENHRY, CDR2 SYGVKD.

V and J are TRBV6-5 and TRBJ2-7; D might be TRBD1 (5 bases). CDR1 is MNHEY and CDR2 is SVGAGI in the germline V gene. The germline V and J ends were trimmed by 5 bases and 3 bases, with 14 bases remaining between them. The CDR3 sequence is 14 residues long. The CDR3 bases are TGTGCCAGCAGTCGCCTGGGGCACAGCTACGAGCAGTACTTC. Encoded protein: CASSRLGHSYEQYF.

The V gene is TRBV7-9, the J gene TRBJ2-3; D perhaps matches TRBD1 (6 bases). Per the germline V gene, CDR1 is SEHNR and CDR2 is FQNEAQ (reference sequence). CDR3 length: 14 amino acids. Trimming took off 5 bases at V and 2 bases at J, with 11 bases between the two ends. The DNA of the CDR3 is TGTGCCAGCAGCCGCCTGGGGGCCACAGATACGCAGTATTTT. It yields the protein CASSRLGATDTQYF. Full variable domain (rest looked up from reference TRBV7-9 and TRBJ2-3): DTGVSQNPRHKITKRGQNVTFRCDPISEHNRLYWYRQTLGQGPEFLTYFQNEAQLEKSRLLSDRFSAERPKGSFSTLEIQRTEQGDSAMYLCASSRLGATDTQYFGPGTRLTVL.

This chain links TRBV9 with TRBJ2-1; TRBD2 agrees at 10 bases. The CDR3 spans 17 residues. Looked up from germline, CDR1 is SGDLS and CDR2 is YYNGEE. The V and J ends lost 4 bases and 2 bases, in that order; junction bases with no gene match: 9. The CDR3 protein is CASSSQPGLAPYNEQFF. As DNA, the CDR3 is TGTGCCAGCAGCTCCCAGCCGGGACTAGCGCCCTACAATGAGCAGTTCTTC.

The rearrangement links TRBV19 to TRBJ1-1, with D perhaps TRBD1 (6 bases). The V end was cut by 6 bases, the J end by 0 bases, with 17 bases between. Germline-derived CDR1 and CDR2 are LNHDA and SQIVND (reference sequence). This CDR3 spans 16 amino acids. The CDR3 nucleotides are TGTGCCAGTAGAAATCGGGCTGGACAGATGAACACTGAAGCTTTCTTT. Protein product: CASRNRAGQMNTEAFF.

In DNA form, the CDR3 reads TGTGCCAGCAGCTTAGCCAGGGGAGGGTACGAGCAGTACTTC. Residues: CASSLARGGYEQYF. This chain links TRBV7-8 with TRBJ2-7; D perhaps matches TRBD2 (7 bases). The germline gives CDR1 SGHVS, CDR2 FQNEAQ. V was cut by 0 bases and J by 4 bases, with 10 bases left in between. This CDR3 contains 14 residues.

The CDR3 here is CASSLVPSGVSYEQYF. CDR3 nucleotides: TGCGCCAGCAGCTTGGTCCCTAGCGGGGTCTCCTACGAGCAGTACTTC. The chain links TRBV5-1 to TRBJ2-7, with 9 nucleotides matching TRBD2. The CDR3 has 16 residues. The germline CDR1 and CDR2 sequences are SGHRS and YFSETQ. J lost 0 bases, V lost 0 bases, and 4 bases had no gene match.

The chain is built from TRBV18 and TRBJ1-1; D remains ambiguous. The CDR3 is 14 amino acids. Germline assignment: CDR1 KGHSH and CDR2 LQKENI. The V and J ends lost 0 bases and 1 base respectively, with 6 bases between them. CDR3 protein: CASSPPSGNTEAFF. The CDR3 DNA reads as TGTGCCAGCTCACCACCGTCAGGGAACACTGAAGCTTTCTTT.

This clone appeared once. The V call is TRBV10-3, the J call TRBJ1-2, with TRBD1 matching over 10 bases. The CDR3 is 14 residues long. Per germline, CDR1 ENHRY and CDR2 SYGVKD. V gave up 4 bases and J gave up 3 bases; unmatched junction bases: 2. CDR3 bases: TGTGCCATCAGTGGGACAGGGGGAGACTATGGCTACACCTTC. Translation gives CAISGTGGDYGYTF.

This clone was picked up a small number of times. This rearrangement joins TRBV2 to TRBJ2-1; no clear D. Per germline, CDR1 SNHLY and CDR2 FYNNEI. V was clipped by 11 bases and J by 10 bases, with 21 bases between them. The CDR3 has 13 residues. CDR3 in DNA: TGTGCCGTATCAGATGGTATAACGATCGAGCAGTTCTTC. Translated, it gives CAVSDGITIEQFF. The whole variable domain, remainder taken from reference TRBV2 and TRBJ2-1, is EPEVTQTPSHQVTQMGQEVILRCVPISNHLYFYWYRQILGQKVEFLVSFYNNEISEKSEIFDDQFSVERPDGSNFTLKIRSTKLEDSAMYFCAVSDGITIEQFFGPGTRLTVL.

The V call is TRBV19, the J call TRBJ1-6; no firm D call. The CDR3 runs 16 residues. Germline CDR1 and CDR2: LNHDA and SQIVND (reference sequence). V was shortened by 3 bases and J by 2 bases, with 11 bases between the two germline ends. The CDR3 DNA follows: TGTGCCAGTAGTATTTGGCCAGGAACCTATAATTCACCCCTCCACTTT. It is translated as CASSIWPGTYNSPLHF. The full variable domain, rest sourced from reference TRBV19 and TRBJ1-6, is DGGITQSPKYLFRKEGQNVTLSCEQNLNHDAMYWYRQDPGQGLRLIYYSQIVNDFQKGDIAEGYSVSREKKESFPLTVTSAQKNPTAFYLCASSIWPGTYNSPLHFGNGTRLTVT.

The chain is built from TRBV5-1 and TRBJ2-1, with a tentative D call TRBD1 (5 bases). The germline V gene encodes CDR1 SGHRS and CDR2 YFSETQ. V shed 4 bases and J shed 3 bases, with 11 bases lying between them. The CDR3 length is 14 residues. For the CDR3, the DNA is TGCGCCAGCAGCCCGGACATCCGCTACAATGAGCAGTTCTTC. Amino acid sequence: CASSPDIRYNEQFF.

The CDR3 region is CASSDGQGAGELFF. CDR3 coding DNA: TGTGCCAGCAGTGACGGACAGGGGGCCGGGGAGCTGTTTTTT. V and J are TRBV6-4 and TRBJ2-2, with 10 bases aligning to TRBD1. The CDR3 runs 14 residues. The germline gives CDR1 MRHNA, CDR2 SNTAGT. V shed 2 bases and J 6 bases; nucleotides not matched to a gene: 0.

The chain joins TRBV29-1 to TRBJ1-2; 8 bases line up with TRBD1. The CDR3 spans 13 residues. V dropped 7 bases and J dropped 4; count of bases not matched to a gene: 8. Germline V gene data show CDR1 as SQVTM and CDR2 as ANQGSEA. The CDR3 sequence: CSATTGAGYGYTF. As DNA, the CDR3 is TGCAGCGCCACGACAGGGGCTGGCTATGGCTACACCTTC.